This T cell receptor beta chain was recorded in a study of blood T cells in healthy people across ages (dated by TCRdb to 2014 to 2015). Regarding the research as a whole: Template switching captured roughly one uniquely barcoded TCR beta cDNA molecule per two T cells in model experiments. To track age-related changes in TCR beta repertoire diversity, the study relied on deep sequencing normalized with unique cDNA molecular identifiers. Four age groups were formed from the donors: young (average about 17 years), middle-aged (more than 35), aged (under 70) and long-lived (less than 85). To avoid experimental bias, donors of different ages were spread randomly across the sequencing lanes. For two donors (one aged 18 to 30 and one aged 80 or older), the study analyzed two additional independent replicas of 1 million unique cDNA reads from the same blood draw. What the research found in general, with its limitations: Observed TCR beta diversity correlated strongly with the percentage of naive T cells measured by flow cytometry. Bulk unsorted PBMC profiling prevented conclusive comparison of naive and antigen-experienced compartments. As age increased, observed TCR beta diversity per million T cells dropped in a roughly linear way, and a significant reduction was already evident by age about 36. Because donor CMV infection status was unknown, age-related changes in expanded clonotypes were potentially confounded. Estimates of total diversity based on one million sequenced T cells were regarded as lower bounds and as underestimates. Compared with the aged group, the long-lived group had more naive CD4+ T cells, fewer expanded clones and increased TCR diversity, suggesting age selection.

Library prep was done by 5' RACE. The reads were generated on an Illumina HiSeq 2500. A second PCR of roughly 6 to 12 cycles was run with a J-beta primer mix and a sample-barcoded 5' primer. A template-switch 5' adaptor carrying 12 random nucleotides introduced a unique molecular identifier onto each TCR beta cDNA molecule. Each sample yielded at least 2.5 million CDR3-containing paired-end reads. First-strand cDNA synthesis was performed from all RNA using the Mint cDNA synthesis kit, with priming by a TRBC-specific oligonucleotide. All cDNA was treated with uracil-DNA glycosylase and then went through a first 18-cycle PCR with the universal primers M1SS and BC2_uni_R. On the study's bioinformatics: Normalization of each sample was performed by random selection of 1 million high-quality reads, each carrying a distinct molecular identifier. Reads sharing molecular identifiers were discarded rather than binned into consensus sequences. MiTCR, run with a Q25 quality threshold and the strictest error-elimination algorithm, handled CDR3 identification, clonotype clustering and error correction. Lower-bound total TCR beta diversity was estimated with a nonparametric unseen species model using Euler transformation. In TCRdb, the public reads were trimmed at Q25 with fastp and aligned with MiXCR, with productive beta chains retained. For every CDR3 protein sequence, its rows merge into one entry that carries the most common genes and DNA. TCRdb, not the authors, supplied the V and J calls. The sample table shows fewer than 750,000 distinct CDR3 sequences, and roughly half are seen once. The ten largest clonotypes hold roughly 14% of the sample.

Measured from the cysteine to the phenylalanine, the CDR3 is 15 residues long. Left in the record is the CDR3 DNA by itself, 45 bases read in frame from the first base. A single count supports this clonotype. The clone's antigen remains unknown. A much larger clone lies one base from this, so it may be a read error. The donors were roughly 40 Caucasian individuals from Russia, aged roughly 6 to 100 years, who were systemically healthy. Each donor gave approximately 9.3 milliliters of peripheral blood, collected into EDTA-treated Vacutainer tubes. Ficoll-Paque density-gradient centrifugation was used to isolate PBMCs, with at least 6.5 million per sample. Trizol reagent was used to extract total RNA from PBMCs, with at least 5.5 micrograms per sample. The percentages of naive CD45RAhigh/CD27high T cells were determined by flow cytometry on a PBMC aliquot from every donor.

Sequencing was performed on blood. This receptor was identified in a woman older than 75 in good health. Recombination linked TRBV12-3 or TRBV12-4 to TRBJ1-2, and 8 bases in between align with TRBD1. CDR3 loop: CTSTQTGVRGYGYTF. At the DNA level, the sequence is TGTACCAGCACCCAGACAGGGGTAAGGGGTTATGGCTACACCTTC.